The 26 T cell receptor beta chains listed next were all sequenced from one sample in a study of Graves' ophthalmopathy and Graves' hyperthyroidism. RNA served as the template for amplifying TCR beta CDR3 regions. HTBI primers served in a first-round RT-PCR, which a second-round multiplex PCR followed. TCRdb fed the multiplex PCR reads into MiXCR, producing one record per CDR3 protein. This sample has 560,000 or so distinct CDR3 sequences, with 35% to 40% found just once. Sequencing was done on a sample of peripheral blood or thyroid tissue (not recorded which). The receptors shown here come from an adult man with Graves' hyperthyroidism.

There are a few counts of this clonotype. V usage is TRBV28 and J usage is TRBJ1-5, with D perhaps matching TRBD1 (5 bases). The V gene's germline CDR1 is MDHEN and CDR2 SYDVKM. CDR3 length equals 15 residues. The V end lost 7 bases, the J end lost 7 bases, and 20 bases lay between the germline ends. The DNA of the CDR3 is TGTGCCAGCAACAGAAAGGGGAGGTGGGGACAGCCCCAGCATTTT. As protein: CASNRKGRWGQPQHF.

The gene calls are TRBV7-2 and TRBJ2-7; 7 positions agree with TRBD1. The CDR3 has 15 amino acids. Germline V gene sequence: CDR1 SGHTA, CDR2 FQGNSA. With 2 bases clipped from V and 7 bases from J, the junction kept 11 bases outside the gene matches. CDR3 nucleotides: TGTGCCAGCAGCTTAAGGGGGCAGGGTAACAATGAGCAGTACTTC. This gives the protein CASSLRGQGNNEQYF.

This clonotype was recorded many times. V is TRBV6-5 and J is TRBJ1-2, with TRBD1 matching 8 bases. The germline V gene has CDR1 MNHEY and CDR2 SVGAGI. V lost 6 bases, J lost 4 bases, and 7 bases stayed unmatched. The CDR3 is made up of 14 amino acids. This CDR3 is CASSLTGEGYGYTF. The CDR3 DNA sequence: TGTGCCAGCAGCCTGACAGGGGAGGGCTATGGCTACACCTTC.

This clonotype occurred many times. CDR3 sequence: CASSLHRANTEAFF. The CDR3 DNA sequence: TGTGCCAGCAGTTTACACAGGGCCAACACTGAAGCTTTCTTT. This chain joins TRBV12-3 or TRBV12-4 and TRBJ1-1, with a tentative D call TRBD1 (6 bases). The CDR3 extends over 14 amino acids. V shed 2 bases and J shed 2 bases, with 9 bases lying between them.

The V gene is TRBV7-9, the J gene TRBJ2-5; the D gene could be TRBD1 or TRBD2 (6 bases each). This CDR3 spans 16 amino acids. The V gene's germline CDR1 is SEHNR and CDR2 FQNEAQ (reference sequence). Deletions cut 6 bases from V and 1 base from J, with 18 bases between. As DNA, the CDR3 is TGTGCCAGCAGTGAACGGGGGCAGGGCTCCCAAGAGACCCAGTACTTC. As protein: CASSERGQGSQETQYF.

This clonotype appeared many times. J is TRBJ1-1 and V is TRBV28; D uncertain. V shed 2 bases and J shed 3 bases, with 16 bases lying between them. Germline loops: CDR1 MDHEN, CDR2 SYDVKM. CDR3 length equals 16 residues. In nucleotides, the CDR3 is TGTGCCAGCAGTTTACGGGGTATCCTAGCGGACACTGAAGCTTTCTTT. It encodes CASSLRGILADTEAFF.

This clonotype has a count of ten or more. The chain combines TRBV20-1 with TRBJ2-7; D may be TRBD1 (6 bases). V gave up 6 bases and J gave up 5 bases, with 17 bases separating them. The length of the CDR3 is 13 residues. Germline values: CDR1 DFQATT, CDR2 SNEGSKA (reference sequence). DNA of the CDR3: TGCAGTGCCACCGGGACATCCGGCGACGAGCAGTACTTC. It specifies CSATGTSGDEQYF.

This clonotype was detected only a few times. The V and J genes are TRBV2 and TRBJ1-2; D remains ambiguous. With 7 bases removed from V and 1 base from J, the gap between germline ends came to 10 bases. The germline gives CDR1 SNHLY, CDR2 FYNNEI. The CDR3 is 13 amino acids. The CDR3 sequence is CASKFPSNYGYTF. The CDR3 bases are TGTGCCAGCAAGTTCCCCAGTAACTATGGCTACACCTTC.

Comment on this clonotype: The junction does not match germline at one end; this may be a read error. The rearrangement joins TRBV5-1 to TRBJ1-3; tentatively, D is TRBD1 (6 bases). The CDR3 length is 14 residues. Per germline, CDR1 SGHRS and CDR2 YFSETQ. The CDR3 DNA is TGCGCCAGCAGCTTGACAGGGTCTGGAGACACCATATATTTT. Encoded protein: CASSLTGSGDTIYF.

This clonotype was found many times. The chain joins TRBV5-1 to TRBJ1-4; 8 bases match TRBD1. The CDR3 is made up of 14 amino acids. V lost 7 bases and J lost 4; bases outside the gene matches: 6. CDR1 and CDR2 from the germline V gene are SGHRS and YFSETQ. The CDR3 here is CASGTGQDNEKLFF. Here the CDR3 DNA reads TGCGCCAGCGGTACGGGACAGGATAATGAAAAACTGTTTTTT.

The chain carries TRBV2 and TRBJ1-1; D is possibly TRBD1 (5 bases). The CDR3 totals 14 residues. V lost 4 bases to trimming and J lost 4 bases, with 13 bases between them. Germline CDR1 SNHLY, CDR2 FYNNEI. The CDR3 here is CASSALAGPTEAFF. As DNA, the CDR3 is TGTGCCAGCAGTGCCCTAGCGGGACCCACTGAAGCTTTCTTT.

The V and J genes are TRBV7-8 and TRBJ1-2; D remains ambiguous. The CDR3 length is 12 residues. Trimming cost V 5 bases and J 8 bases, with 12 bases left between them. Germline V CDR1 and CDR2: SGHVS, FQNEAQ. CDR3: CASSRGMLGYTF. The DNA for the CDR3 is TGTGCCAGCAGCCGGGGAATGTTAGGCTACACCTTC. The full variable domain, with the rest looked up from reference TRBV7-8 and TRBJ1-2, is GAGVSQSPRYKVAKRGQDVALRCDPISGHVSLFWYQQALGQGPEFLTYFQNEAQLDKSGLPSDRFFAERPEGSVSTLKIQRTQQEDSAVYLCASSRGMLGYTFGSGTRLTVV.

This clonotype was detected once. The rearrangement joins TRBV20-1 to TRBJ1-5; D is perhaps TRBD1 (5 bases). This CDR3 is 14 amino acids long. CDR1 and CDR2 (germline): DFQATT, SNEGSKA (reference sequence). V dropped 1 base and J dropped 7 bases, with 14 bases sitting between them. CDR3 DNA: TGCAGTGCTAGAGGGGGGAGATACGAGCAGCCCCAGCATTTT. Translated: CSARGGRYEQPQHF.

V is TRBV7-8 and J is TRBJ2-7; D gene unclear. V shed 3 bases and J shed 7 bases, with 16 bases lying between them. The CDR3 runs to 14 residues. The germline CDR1 and CDR2 sequences are SGHVS and FQNEAQ. CDR3 coding DNA: TGTGCCAGCAGCTTGAGTGGGTTAAGGAATGAGCAGTACTTC. This sequence encodes CASSLSGLRNEQYF.

In its sample, this clonotype was seen many times. CDR3 residues: CASSSTRETEAFF. For the CDR3, the DNA is TGTGCCAGCAGCTCAACCCGGGAAACTGAAGCTTTCTTT. The V call is TRBV7-3, the J call TRBJ1-1; D is unclear. There are 13 residues in the CDR3. Trimming shortened V by 4 bases and J by 5 bases, and 11 bases separated the two germline ends. The germline V gene has CDR1 SGHTA and CDR2 FQGTGA.

This sequence joins TRBV4-1 and TRBJ2-7; D remains ambiguous. The CDR3 length is 14 residues. V shed 5 bases and J shed 4 bases, with 15 bases lying between them. CDR1 and CDR2 from the germline V gene are MGHRA and YSYEKL. Written as DNA, the CDR3 is TGCGCCAGCAGCAGCCCGGTCGAATCGTACGAGCAGTACTTC. Translation gives CASSSPVESYEQYF.

The chain links TRBV6-5 to TRBJ2-1, with D tentatively TRBD2 (6 bases). Per the germline V gene, CDR1 is MNHEY and CDR2 is SVGAGI. This CDR3 is 15 amino acids long. Trimming removed 6 bases from V and 6 bases from J, with 18 bases in between. CDR3 loop: CASSLEWEDGNEQFF. The CDR3 region has the DNA TGTGCCAGCAGCTTAGAGTGGGAGGATGGCAATGAGCAGTTCTTC.

Comments on this clonotype: A much larger clone differs by one base, so this may be a read error. This sequence joins TRBV20-1 and TRBJ1-5; 8 bases match TRBD1. The germline gives CDR1 DFQATT, CDR2 SNEGSKA (reference sequence). There are 14 residues in the CDR3. The CDR3 DNA reads TGCGGTGCTCGTCGGGACAGGAGCAATCAGCCCCAGCATTTT. Translation: CGARRDRSNQPQHF.

The chain joins TRBV6-2 or TRBV6-3 to TRBJ2-7; maybe TRBD1 (6 bases). This CDR3 comprises 15 residues. Germline-derived CDR1 and CDR2 are MNHEY and SVGEGT. Trimming left V 0 bases short and J 2 bases short, with 11 bases between. CDR3 in amino acids: CASSYSRDITYEQYF. The CDR3 DNA sequence: TGTGCCAGCAGTTACTCGAGGGACATCACCTACGAGCAGTACTTC.

This clonotype has ten or more counts. The V and J genes are TRBV4-2 and TRBJ2-7; D perhaps matches TRBD2 (6 bases). CDR1 is LGHNA and CDR2 is YNFKEQ in the germline V gene. Between the trimmed V and J ends, which lost 0 bases and 3 bases, there was a span of 12 bases. The length of the CDR3 is 15 residues. CDR3: CASSQEVEGVYEQYF. Here the CDR3 DNA reads TGTGCCAGCAGCCAAGAGGTGGAGGGCGTCTACGAGCAGTACTTC.

The rearrangement uses TRBV7-9 and TRBJ1-4, with D possibly matching TRBD1 (5 bases). V lost 1 base and J lost 4, with 13 bases in between. Germline CDR1 and CDR2: SEHNR and FQNEAQ (reference sequence). This CDR3 has 16 amino acids. The CDR3 loop is CASSLGRAPVNEKLFF. In DNA form, the CDR3 reads TGTGCCAGCAGCTTAGGCAGGGCCCCAGTTAATGAAAAACTGTTTTTT.

The V call is TRBV6-1, the J call TRBJ1-1; 8 bases line up with TRBD1. Germline lookup yields CDR1 MNHNS and CDR2 SASEGT. Unmatched junction bases numbered 4, after V lost 4 bases and J lost 0 bases. CDR3 size: 15 residues. The CDR3 sequence: CASSGTGWVNTEAFF. In DNA form, the CDR3 reads TGTGCCAGCAGTGGGACAGGGTGGGTGAACACTGAAGCTTTCTTT.

The chain is built from TRBV7-6 and TRBJ1-4; 7 bases agree with TRBD1. CDR1 and CDR2 (germline): SGHVS, FNYEAQ. V gave up 1 base and J gave up 10 bases; unmatched junction bases: 6. The CDR3 length is 14 residues. This CDR3 is CASSLGQGFGKLFF. CDR3 in DNA: TGTGCCAGCAGCTTAGGACAGGGATTTGGAAAACTGTTTTTT.

Regarding this clonotype: Relative to the germline gene, one junction end is altered; a read error may explain this. This chain joins TRBV10-3 and TRBJ2-7, with 9 bases that match TRBD1. CDR1 is ENHRY, CDR2 SYGVKD, per germline. The CDR3 loop spans 14 amino acids. The CDR3 DNA is TGTGCCAGCAGTGACGACAGGGGGGTTGACGAGCAGTACTTC. This sequence encodes CASSDDRGVDEQYF.

This chain uses TRBV6-1 with TRBJ1-4; D not certain. V was clipped by 8 bases and J by 7 bases, with 17 bases between them. This CDR3 has 14 residues. Germline V gene lookup returns CDR1 MNHNS and CDR2 SASEGT. This CDR3 reads CASRSGRESEKLFF. In DNA, the CDR3 is TGTGCCAGCCGATCGGGGAGGGAAAGTGAAAAACTGTTTTTT.

The genes are TRBV19 and TRBJ1-2; TRBD1 matches at 10 bases. Germline assignment: CDR1 LNHDA and CDR2 SQIVND (reference sequence). V lost 6 bases to trimming and J lost 5 bases; unmatched junction nucleotides: 18. The CDR3 contains 18 residues. The CDR3 here is CASRGPTGTGVLRYGYTF. For the CDR3, the DNA is TGTGCCAGTAGGGGACCAACCGGGACAGGGGTTTTGCGATATGGCTACACCTTC.